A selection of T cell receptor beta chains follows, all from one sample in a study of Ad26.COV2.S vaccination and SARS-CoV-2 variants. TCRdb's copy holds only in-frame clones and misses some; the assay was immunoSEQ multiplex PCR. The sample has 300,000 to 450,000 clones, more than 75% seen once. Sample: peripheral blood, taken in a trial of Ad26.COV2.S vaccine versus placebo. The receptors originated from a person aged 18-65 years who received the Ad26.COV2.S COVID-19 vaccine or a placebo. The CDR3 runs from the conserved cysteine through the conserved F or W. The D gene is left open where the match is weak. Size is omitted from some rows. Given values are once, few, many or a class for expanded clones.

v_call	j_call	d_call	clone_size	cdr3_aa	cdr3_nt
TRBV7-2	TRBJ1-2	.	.	CASSLEAGPYVYTF	TGTGCCAGCAGCTTAGAGGCGGGCCCCTATGTCTACACCTTC
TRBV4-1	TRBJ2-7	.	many	CASGKGPGRNYEQYF	TGCGCCAGCGGGAAAGGCCCTGGGCGGAACTACGAGCAGTACTTC
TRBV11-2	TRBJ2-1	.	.	CASSLVFGGPHEQFF	TGTGCCAGCAGCTTAGTATTTGGCGGGCCCCATGAGCAGTTCTTC
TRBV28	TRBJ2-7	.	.	CASTEGAYEQYF	TGTGCCAGCACCGAAGGGGCCTACGAGCAGTACTTC
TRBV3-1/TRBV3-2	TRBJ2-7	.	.	CASSRGPEQYF	TGTGCCAGCAGCCGGGGACCTGAGCAGTACTTC
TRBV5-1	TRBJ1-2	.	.	CASSLAGLRRANYGYTF	TGCGCCAGCAGCTTGGCGGGACTCCGCCGAGCTAACTATGGCTACACCTTC
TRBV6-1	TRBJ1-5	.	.	CASSDGGSGNQPQHF	TGTGCCAGCAGTGATGGGGGGTCGGGCAATCAGCCCCAGCATTTT
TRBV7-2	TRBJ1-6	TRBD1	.	CASSVQGAGNSPLHF	TGTGCCAGCAGCGTCCAGGGGGCCGGGAATTCACCCCTCCACTTT
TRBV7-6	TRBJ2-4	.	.	CASSTGAASKNIQYF	TGTGCCAGCTCGACGGGGGCGGCTAGCAAAAACATTCAGTACTTC
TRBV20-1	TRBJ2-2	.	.	CSASSPPRNTGELFF	TGCAGTGCTAGTAGTCCTCCTCGAAACACCGGGGAGCTGTTTTTT
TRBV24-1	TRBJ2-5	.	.	CATSDAEAGETQYF	TGTGCCACCAGTGATGCTGAAGCCGGAGAGACCCAGTACTTC
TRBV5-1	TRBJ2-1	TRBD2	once	CASSLGTSGGWGQFF	TGCGCCAGCAGCTTGGGGACTAGCGGGGGATGGGGGCAGTTCTTC
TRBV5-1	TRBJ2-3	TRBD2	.	CASSFGGAGGTDTQYF	TGCGCCAGCAGCTTTGGTGGGGCGGGAGGCACAGATACGCAGTATTTT
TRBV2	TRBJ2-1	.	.	CASALGASSYNEQFF	TGTGCCAGTGCGCTAGGGGCTAGCTCCTACAATGAGCAGTTCTTC
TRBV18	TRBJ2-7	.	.	CASRDRSTDGYSYEQYF	TGTGCCAGCCGCGACCGATCAACTGACGGTTACTCCTACGAGCAGTACTTC
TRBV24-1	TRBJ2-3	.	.	CATSPTDTQYF	TGTGCCACCAGTCCCACAGATACGCAGTATTTT
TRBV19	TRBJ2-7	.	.	CASSTGQGGLYEQYF	TGTGCCAGTAGTACTGGACAGGGAGGGTTGTACGAGCAGTACTTC
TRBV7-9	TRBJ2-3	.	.	CASSFFPSSTDTQYF	TGTGCCAGCAGCTTTTTCCCCTCTAGCACAGATACGCAGTATTTT
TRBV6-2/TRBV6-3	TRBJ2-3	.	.	CASSYPRGLVLLDTDTQYF	TGTGCCAGCAGTTACCCCCGAGGGCTGGTGTTGTTAGACACAGATACGCAGTATTTT
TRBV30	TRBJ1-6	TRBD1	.	CAWSMGQGLNSPLHF	TGTGCCTGGAGTATGGGACAGGGGCTGAATTCACCCCTCCACTTT
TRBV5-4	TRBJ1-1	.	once	CASSWEDTEAFF	TGTGCCAGCAGCTGGGAGGACACTGAAGCTTTCTTT
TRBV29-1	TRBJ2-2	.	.	CSVVCDTGELFF	TGCAGCGTTGTATGCGATACCGGGGAGCTGTTTTTT
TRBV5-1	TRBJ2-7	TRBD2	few	CASRPGGLAGLYEQYF	TGCGCCAGCAGGCCGGGGGGACTAGCGGGGCTCTACGAGCAGTACTTC
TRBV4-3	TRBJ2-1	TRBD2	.	CASSQGLGLAGGRDEQFF	TGCGCCAGCAGCCAAGGGCTGGGGCTAGCGGGGGGGCGGGATGAGCAGTTCTTC